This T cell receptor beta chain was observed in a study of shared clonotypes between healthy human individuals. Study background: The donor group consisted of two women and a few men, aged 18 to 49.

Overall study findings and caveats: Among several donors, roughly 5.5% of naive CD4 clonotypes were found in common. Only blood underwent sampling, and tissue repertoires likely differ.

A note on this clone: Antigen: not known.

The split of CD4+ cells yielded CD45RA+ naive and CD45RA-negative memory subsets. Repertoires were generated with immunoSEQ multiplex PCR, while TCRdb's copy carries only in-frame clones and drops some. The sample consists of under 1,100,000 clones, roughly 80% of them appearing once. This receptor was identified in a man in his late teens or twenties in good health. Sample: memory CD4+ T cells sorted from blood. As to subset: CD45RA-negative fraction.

The CDR3 coding sequence is TGTGCCAGCTCACCTAAGGCTAGCGGGAGGTATAAGGAAGAGACCCAGTACTTC. As protein: CASSPKASGRYKEETQYF. The rearrangement joins TRBV18 to TRBJ2-5; 11 bases are a match to TRBD2. Trimming took 3 bases from V and 3 from J; bases not matched to a gene: 12. CDR1 KGHSH and CDR2 LQKENI come from the germline V gene. The CDR3 contains 18 residues.